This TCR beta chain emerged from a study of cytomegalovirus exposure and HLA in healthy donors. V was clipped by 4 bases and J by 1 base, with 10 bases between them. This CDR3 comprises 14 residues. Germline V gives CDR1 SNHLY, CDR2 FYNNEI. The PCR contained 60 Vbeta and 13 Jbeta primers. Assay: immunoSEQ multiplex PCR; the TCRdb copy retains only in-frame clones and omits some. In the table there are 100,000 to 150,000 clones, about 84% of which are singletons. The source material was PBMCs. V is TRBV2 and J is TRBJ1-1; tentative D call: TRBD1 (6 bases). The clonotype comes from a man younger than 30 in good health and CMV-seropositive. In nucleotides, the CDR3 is TGTGCCAGCAGTGTGGAACAGGGGAACACTGAAGCTTTCTTT. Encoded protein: CASSVEQGNTEAFF.